This T cell receptor beta chain was identified during a study of blood T cell repertoires in COVID-19. The CDR3 is 15 amino acids. Germline trimming cut 7 bases from V and 5 bases from J; bases unmatched to any gene: 9. The germline V gene has CDR1 SEHNR and CDR2 FQNEAQ (reference sequence). Assay: immunoSEQ multiplex PCR; the TCRdb copy retains only in-frame clones and omits some. The top ten hold roughly 3.7% of the sample, which has almost 250,000 clones, more than 85% seen once. Those who participated ranged in age from about 18 to 89 years and resided in around 22 US areas. Each recovered donor of Cohort 3 presented with two negative PCRs, clearance, or symptom resolution.

This TCR derives from a woman aged 30 to 39 who had recovered from COVID-19. Sequencing was carried out using PBMCs or T cells enriched from blood (not recorded which). The chain carries TRBV7-9 and TRBJ2-5; TRBD1 aligns across 11 bases. For the CDR3, the DNA is TGTGCCAGCACCCAGATAGGGACAGGGGGGGAGACCCAGTACTTC. Its protein is CASTQIGTGGETQYF. Combining the CDR3 with reference TRBV7-9 and TRBJ2-5 gives the whole variable domain DTGVSQNPRHKITKRGQNVTFRCDPISEHNRLYWYRQTLGQGPEFLTYFQNEAQLEKSRLLSDRFSAERPKGSFSTLEIQRTEQGDSAMYLCASTQIGTGGETQYFGPGTRLLVL.